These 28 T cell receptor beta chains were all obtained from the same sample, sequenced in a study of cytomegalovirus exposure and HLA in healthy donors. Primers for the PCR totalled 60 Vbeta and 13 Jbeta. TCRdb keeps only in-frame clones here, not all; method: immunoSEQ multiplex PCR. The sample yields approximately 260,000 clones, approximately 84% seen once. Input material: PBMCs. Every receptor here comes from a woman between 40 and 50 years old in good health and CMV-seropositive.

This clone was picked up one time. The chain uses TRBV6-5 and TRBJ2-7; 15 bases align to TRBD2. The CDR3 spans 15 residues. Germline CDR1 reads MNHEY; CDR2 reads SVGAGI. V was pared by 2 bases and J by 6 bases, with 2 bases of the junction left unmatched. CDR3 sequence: CASSYRGLAGGEQYF. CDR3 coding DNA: TGTGCCAGCAGTTACCGGGGACTAGCGGGAGGCGAGCAGTACTTC.

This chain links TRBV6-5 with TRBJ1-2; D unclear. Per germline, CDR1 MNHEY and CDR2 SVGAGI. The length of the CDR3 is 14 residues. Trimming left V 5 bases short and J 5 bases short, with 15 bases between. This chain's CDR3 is CASSREEVGYGYTF. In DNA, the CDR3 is TGTGCCAGCAGTCGGGAGGAGGTCGGGTATGGCTACACCTTC.

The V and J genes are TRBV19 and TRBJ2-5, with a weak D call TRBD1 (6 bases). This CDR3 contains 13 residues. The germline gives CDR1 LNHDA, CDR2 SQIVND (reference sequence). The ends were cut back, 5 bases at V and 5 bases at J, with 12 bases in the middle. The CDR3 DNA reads TGTGCCAGTAGTGAACAGGGTGGGGAGACCCAGTACTTC. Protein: CASSEQGGETQYF. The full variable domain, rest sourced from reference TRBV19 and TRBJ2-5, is DGGITQSPKYLFRKEGQNVTLSCEQNLNHDAMYWYRQDPGQGLRLIYYSQIVNDFQKGDIAEGYSVSREKKESFPLTVTSAQKNPTAFYLCASSEQGGETQYFGPGTRLLVL.

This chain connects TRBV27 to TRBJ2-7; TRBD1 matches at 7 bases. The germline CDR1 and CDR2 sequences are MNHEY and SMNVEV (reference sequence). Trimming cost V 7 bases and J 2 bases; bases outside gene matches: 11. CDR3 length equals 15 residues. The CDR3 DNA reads TGTGCCAGCAAACTTTCACAGGGGTGGACCTACGAGCAGTACTTC. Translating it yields CASKLSQGWTYEQYF.

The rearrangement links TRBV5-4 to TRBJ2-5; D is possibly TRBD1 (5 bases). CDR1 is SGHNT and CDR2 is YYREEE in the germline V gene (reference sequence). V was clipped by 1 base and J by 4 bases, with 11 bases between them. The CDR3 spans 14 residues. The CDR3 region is CASSLQGSSETQYF. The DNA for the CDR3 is TGTGCCAGCAGCTTGCAGGGTTCCTCAGAGACCCAGTACTTC.

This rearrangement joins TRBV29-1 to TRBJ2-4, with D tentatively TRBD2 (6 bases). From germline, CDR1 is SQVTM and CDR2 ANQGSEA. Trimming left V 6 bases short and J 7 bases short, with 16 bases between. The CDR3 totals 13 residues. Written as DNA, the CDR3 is TGCAGCGTGGACGTGGGGGGACCGAACATTCAGTACTTC. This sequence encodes CSVDVGGPNIQYF. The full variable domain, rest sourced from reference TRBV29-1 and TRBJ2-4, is SAVISQKPSRDICQRGTSLTIQCQVDSQVTMMFWYRQQPGQSLTLIATANQGSEATYESGFVIDKFPISRPNLTFSTLTVSNMSPEDSSIYLCSVDVGGPNIQYFGAGTRLSVL.

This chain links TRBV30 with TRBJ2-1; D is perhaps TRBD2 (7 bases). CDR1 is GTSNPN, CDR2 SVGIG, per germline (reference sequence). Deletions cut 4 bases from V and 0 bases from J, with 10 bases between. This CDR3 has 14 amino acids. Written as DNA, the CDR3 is TGTGCCTGGATAAGGGGGGGCTCCTACAATGAGCAGTTCTTC. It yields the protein CAWIRGGSYNEQFF.

This CDR3 is CASSRGLAGTPSEQFF. For the CDR3, the DNA is TGTGCCAGCAGTCGTGGACTAGCGGGGACCCCAAGTGAGCAGTTCTTC. The gene calls are TRBV9 and TRBJ2-1; 12 bases align to TRBD2. Per germline, CDR1 SGDLS and CDR2 YYNGEE. This CDR3 is built from 16 residues. The V segment lost 5 bases and the J segment 9 bases; nucleotides outside the gene matches: 12.

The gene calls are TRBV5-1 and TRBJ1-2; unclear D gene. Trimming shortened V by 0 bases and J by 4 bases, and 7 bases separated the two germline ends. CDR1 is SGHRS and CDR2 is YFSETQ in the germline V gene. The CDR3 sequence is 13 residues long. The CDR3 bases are TGCGCCAGCAGCTTGGGTCACAGCTATGGCTACACCTTC. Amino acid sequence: CASSLGHSYGYTF.

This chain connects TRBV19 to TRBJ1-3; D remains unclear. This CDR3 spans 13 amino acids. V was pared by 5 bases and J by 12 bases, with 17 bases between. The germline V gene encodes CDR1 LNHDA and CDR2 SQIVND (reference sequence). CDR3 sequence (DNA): TGTGCCAGTAGTCCCACCGGCCAAACGGGCATATATTTT. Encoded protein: CASSPTGQTGIYF.

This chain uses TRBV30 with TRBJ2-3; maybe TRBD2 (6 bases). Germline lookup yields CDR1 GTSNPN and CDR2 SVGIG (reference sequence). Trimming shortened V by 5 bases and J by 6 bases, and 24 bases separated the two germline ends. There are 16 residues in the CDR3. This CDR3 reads CAWGFGLSGDSDTQYF. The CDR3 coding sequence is TGTGCCTGGGGGTTCGGATTGTCGGGGGACTCCGATACGCAGTATTTT.

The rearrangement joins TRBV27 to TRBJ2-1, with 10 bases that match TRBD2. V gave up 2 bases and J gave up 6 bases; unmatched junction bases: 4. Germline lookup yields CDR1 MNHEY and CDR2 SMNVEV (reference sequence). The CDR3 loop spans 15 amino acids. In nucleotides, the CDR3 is TGTGCCAGCAGTTTAAAAGCGGGAGGGGGCAATGAGCAGTTCTTC. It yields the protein CASSLKAGGGNEQFF.

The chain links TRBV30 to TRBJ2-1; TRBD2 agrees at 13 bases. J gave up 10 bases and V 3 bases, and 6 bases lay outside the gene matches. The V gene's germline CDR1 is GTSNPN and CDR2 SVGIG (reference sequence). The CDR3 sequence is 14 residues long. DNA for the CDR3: TGTGCCTGGAGACTAGCGGGAGGGCCGGGGGAGCAGTTCTTC. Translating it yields CAWRLAGGPGEQFF.

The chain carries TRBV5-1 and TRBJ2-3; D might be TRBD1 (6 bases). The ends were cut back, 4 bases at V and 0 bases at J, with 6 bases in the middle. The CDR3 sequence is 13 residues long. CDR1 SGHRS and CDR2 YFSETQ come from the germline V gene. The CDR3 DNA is TGCGCCAGCAGCCAGGGGAGCACAGATACGCAGTATTTT. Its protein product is CASSQGSTDTQYF.

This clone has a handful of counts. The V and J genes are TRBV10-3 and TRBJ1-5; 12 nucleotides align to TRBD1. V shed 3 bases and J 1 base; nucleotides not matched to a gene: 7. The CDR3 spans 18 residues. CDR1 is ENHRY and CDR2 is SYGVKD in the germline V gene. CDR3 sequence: CAISEFGTGGNSNQPQHF. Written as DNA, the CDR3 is TGTGCCATCAGTGAATTTGGGACAGGGGGCAACAGCAATCAGCCCCAGCATTTT.

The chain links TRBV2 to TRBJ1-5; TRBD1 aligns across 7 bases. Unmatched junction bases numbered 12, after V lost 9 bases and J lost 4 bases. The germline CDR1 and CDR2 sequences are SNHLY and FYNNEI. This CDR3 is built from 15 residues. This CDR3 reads CASRQGNSPNQPQHF. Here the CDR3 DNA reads TGTGCCAGTCGACAGGGCAATTCCCCAAATCAGCCCCAGCATTTT.

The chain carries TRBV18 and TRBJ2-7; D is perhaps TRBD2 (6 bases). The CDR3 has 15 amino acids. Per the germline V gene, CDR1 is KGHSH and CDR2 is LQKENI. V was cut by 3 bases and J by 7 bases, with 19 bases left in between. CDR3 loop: CASSPQGLLDMEQYF. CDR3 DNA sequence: TGTGCCAGCTCACCCCAGGGACTCCTGGATATGGAGCAGTACTTC.

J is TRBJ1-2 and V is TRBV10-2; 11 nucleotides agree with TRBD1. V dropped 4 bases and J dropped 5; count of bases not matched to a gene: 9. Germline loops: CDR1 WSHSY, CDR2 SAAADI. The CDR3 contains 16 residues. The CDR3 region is CASSGQGTGGEYGYTF. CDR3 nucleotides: TGCGCCAGCAGTGGACAAGGGACAGGGGGAGAATATGGCTACACCTTC.

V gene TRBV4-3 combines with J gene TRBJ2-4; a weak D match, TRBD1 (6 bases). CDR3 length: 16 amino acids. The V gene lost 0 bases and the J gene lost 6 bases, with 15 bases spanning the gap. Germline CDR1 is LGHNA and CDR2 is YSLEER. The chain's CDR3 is CASSQEAQGYGNIQYF. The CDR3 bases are TGCGCCAGCAGCCAAGAAGCGCAGGGGTATGGAAACATTCAGTACTTC.

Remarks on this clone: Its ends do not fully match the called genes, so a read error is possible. The CDR3 is CSSSPLPQLGTNEKLFF. Here the CDR3 DNA reads TGTTCCAGCAGCCCTCTCCCACAACTCGGGACTAATGAAAAACTGTTTTTT. The gene calls are TRBV7-9 and TRBJ1-4; D ambiguous. This CDR3 contains 17 residues. Germline-derived CDR1 and CDR2 are SEHNR and FQNEAQ (reference sequence).

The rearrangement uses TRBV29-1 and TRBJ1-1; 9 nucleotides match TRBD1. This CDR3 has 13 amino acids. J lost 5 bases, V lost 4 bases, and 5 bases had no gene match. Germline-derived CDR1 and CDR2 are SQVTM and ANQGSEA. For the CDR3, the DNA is TGCAGCGTTGGGGACAGGGTGGAAACTGAAGCTTTCTTT. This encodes CSVGDRVETEAFF.

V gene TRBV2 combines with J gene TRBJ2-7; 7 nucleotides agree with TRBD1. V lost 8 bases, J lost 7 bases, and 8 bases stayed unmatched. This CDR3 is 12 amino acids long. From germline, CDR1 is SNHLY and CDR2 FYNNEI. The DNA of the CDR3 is TGTGCCAGCCTCGACAGGGCTCAAGAGCAGTACTTC. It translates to CASLDRAQEQYF.

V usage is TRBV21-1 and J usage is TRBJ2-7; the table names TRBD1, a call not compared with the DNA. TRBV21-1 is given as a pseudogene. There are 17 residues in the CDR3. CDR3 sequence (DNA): TGTGCCAGCAGCAAAGAAGTTCTAGGGACACCCGTTTGTTGGCAGTACTTC. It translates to CASSKEVLGTPVCWQYF.

The CDR3 reads CASSLRERPPYEQYF. For the CDR3, the DNA is TGTGCCAGCAGCTTGAGGGAGAGACCCCCCTACGAGCAGTACTTC. The chain couples TRBV5-6 to TRBJ2-7; D is perhaps TRBD2 (5 bases). Trimming shortened V by 1 base and J by 2 bases, and 13 bases separated the two germline ends. The CDR3 is 15 residues long. Germline V gene sequence: CDR1 SGHDT, CDR2 YYEEEE.

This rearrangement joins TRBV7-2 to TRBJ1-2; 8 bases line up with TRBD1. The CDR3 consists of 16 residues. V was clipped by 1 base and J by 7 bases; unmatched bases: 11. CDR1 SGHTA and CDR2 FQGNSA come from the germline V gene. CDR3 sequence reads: CASSLGGGTGVRGYTF. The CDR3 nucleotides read TGTGCCAGCAGCTTAGGTGGGGGGACAGGAGTTCGTGGCTACACCTTC.

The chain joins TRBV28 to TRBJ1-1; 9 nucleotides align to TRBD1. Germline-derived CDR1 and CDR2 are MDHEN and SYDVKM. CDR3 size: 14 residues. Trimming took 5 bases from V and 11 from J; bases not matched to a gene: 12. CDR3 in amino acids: CASSPPDRGIMAFF. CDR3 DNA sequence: TGTGCCAGCAGTCCCCCGGACAGGGGAATAATGGCTTTCTTT.

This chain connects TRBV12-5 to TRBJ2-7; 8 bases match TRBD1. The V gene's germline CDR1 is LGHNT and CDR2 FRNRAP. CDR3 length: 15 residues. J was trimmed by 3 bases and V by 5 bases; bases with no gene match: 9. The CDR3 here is CASGLGQGGDYEQYF. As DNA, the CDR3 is TGTGCTAGTGGTCTCGGACAGGGTGGGGACTACGAGCAGTACTTC.

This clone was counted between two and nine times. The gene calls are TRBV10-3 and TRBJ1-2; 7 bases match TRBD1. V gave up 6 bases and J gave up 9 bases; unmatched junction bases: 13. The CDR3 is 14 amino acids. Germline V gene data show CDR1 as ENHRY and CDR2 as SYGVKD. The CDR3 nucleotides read TGTGCCATCAGAGGGGACCAGGGGGATTTGAGCTACACCTTC. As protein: CAIRGDQGDLSYTF.